Detailed here is one TCR beta chain. Authors' data handling: Using reference gene primer amplification, nucleated cell counts were estimated. Profiling relied on immunoSEQ multiplex PCR, and the TCRdb table lists in-frame clones only, not all of them. That table is the source of V, J and clone size, and D and trimming were worked out from the DNA. The table has 90,000 to 150,000 clones, around 90% seen once; the top ten hold roughly 8%. The data were taken from a study of blood T cell repertoires in COVID-19. Across the whole study: Samples taken during acute and convalescent COVID-19 were collected in the United States, Italy and Spain. T cells, B-cell-depleted T cells, or PBMCs provided the cDNA or gDNA that served as material.

The sequenced material came from peripheral blood. This clonotype was sampled from a human donor in a cohort sampled during active COVID-19.

CDR3 nucleotides: TGCGCCAGCAAAGTGTCCGGGAACTATGGCTACACCTTC. As protein: CASKVSGNYGYTF. The V gene is TRBV5-1, the J gene TRBJ1-2; no definite D call. CDR1 SGHRS and CDR2 YFSETQ come from the germline V gene. The CDR3 is 13 amino acids. Trimming left V 6 bases short and J 2 bases short, with 11 bases between. The full variable domain, completed using reference TRBV5-1 and TRBJ1-2, is KAGVTQTPRYLIKTRGQQVTLSCSPISGHRSVSWYQQTPGQGLQFLFEYFSETQRNKGNFPGRFSGRQFSNSRSEMNVSTLELGDSALYLCASKVSGNYGYTFGSGTRLTVV.